This T cell receptor beta chain was identified during a study of blood T cell repertoires in COVID-19. As for the study in general: From T cells, B-cell-depleted T cells, or PBMCs came the material, which was cDNA or gDNA.

Germline CDR1 is SSHAT and CDR2 is FNYEAQ (reference sequence). The CDR3 covers 15 residues. On this clone: Sequence at one end of the junction differs from germline and may be a read error.

As processed by the authors: Counts of nucleated cells, estimated from reference gene primer amplification, were obtained. Libraries were prepared by immunoSEQ multiplex PCR; TCRdb keeps only in-frame clonotypes and omits some of them. The D gene and trimming were derived from the DNA, and the V and J assignments and clone size from that table. The sample lists 300,000 or so clones; roughly nine tenths were seen once. Participants were aged about 18 to 100 years, lived in some 23 US areas, and enrolled virtually. The sequence derives from a man aged 60 to 75 who had recovered from COVID-19. The chain combines TRBV7-7 with TRBJ2-2; perhaps TRBD2 as D (6 bases). Sequencing used PBMCs or T cells enriched from blood (not recorded which). The CDR3 nucleotides are TGTGCTAGCAGCCGGGATGGGGGGACCGGCGGGGAGCTGTTTTTT. It encodes CASSRDGGTGGELFF.